This TCR beta chain was sequenced during a study of T cell changes during pregnancy in multiple sclerosis. Clones were read by immunoSEQ multiplex PCR, and TCRdb kept only the in-frame ones, dropping some. The sample consists of about 110,000 clones, around nine tenths of them appearing once. The CDR3 has 14 amino acids. CDR1 SEHNR and CDR2 FQNEAQ come from the germline V gene (reference sequence). V dropped 3 bases and J dropped 3 bases, with 12 bases sitting between them. The table lists this clone with a count of one. The sequences come from peripheral blood, collected in the third trimester of pregnancy. This receptor was identified in a female donor with multiple sclerosis, enrolled in a pregnancy study. The chain couples TRBV7-9 to TRBJ2-7; TRBD2 might be the D (5 bases). In nucleotides, the CDR3 is TGTGCCAGCAGCTTTGGAGGAAACGGCTACGAGCAGTACTTC. Protein product: CASSFGGNGYEQYF. Complete variable domain (other parts from reference TRBV7-9 and TRBJ2-7): DTGVSQNPRHKITKRGQNVTFRCDPISEHNRLYWYRQTLGQGPEFLTYFQNEAQLEKSRLLSDRFSAERPKGSFSTLEIQRTEQGDSAMYLCASSFGGNGYEQYFGPGTRLTVT.